Described below is a single T cell receptor beta chain sequence and its context. Its antigen remains unknown. This sample stems from a study of somatic mutations in cytotoxic T cells in rheumatoid arthritis. Findings and limits, study-wide: Age was associated with higher CD8+ clonality in rheumatoid arthritis patients, not in healthy controls.

V was pared by 5 bases and J by 5 bases, with 10 bases between. Germline-derived CDR1 and CDR2 are MNHNS and SASEGT. This CDR3 is built from 13 residues. Only in-frame clones appear in the TCRdb table, and some are missing; sequencing was by immunoSEQ multiplex PCR. The sample has over 15,000 clones, 86% seen once. Each population, CD4+ and CD8+ cells, was isolated by positive magnetic bead selection and checked for purity by flow cytometry. This clonotype originated in a man in his forties or fifties in good health. The J gene is TRBJ1-3, the V gene TRBV6-1, with a possible D match to TRBD1 (5 bases). Material for sequencing was CD8+ T cells sorted from blood. The CDR3 DNA is TGTGCCAGCAGTTCTCCGGGACGAAACACCATATATTTT. It translates to CASSSPGRNTIYF.